Following are 16 T cell receptor beta chains from one sample sequenced in a study of blood T cell repertoires in COVID-19. Clones were sequenced by immunoSEQ multiplex PCR, and TCRdb holds only the in-frame ones, with some missing. Counted here are about 470,000 clones, around 90% occurring once; the ten biggest clones make up around 0.64%. The source material was PBMCs or T cells enriched from blood (not recorded which). The receptors come from a woman younger than 35 who had recovered from COVID-19.

The CDR3 DNA sequence: TGCGCCAGCCCGGGACTTACCGTGGTGACGCCCCAGCATTTT. Translation: CASPGLTVVTPQHF. The chain links TRBV23-1 to TRBJ1-5; weak D call: TRBD1 (5 bases). TRBV23-1 counts as an open reading frame of uncertain function. This CDR3 has 14 residues. V lost 8 bases to trimming and J lost 9 bases, with 20 bases between them.

The J gene is TRBJ1-1, the V gene TRBV3-1 (or the pseudogene TRBV3-2); possibly TRBD1 for D (5 bases). V was trimmed by 4 bases and J by 5 bases, leaving 11 bases between them. Germline-derived CDR1 and CDR2 are LGHDT and YNNKEL (reference sequence). This CDR3 comprises 13 residues. The CDR3 DNA follows: TGTGCCAGCAGCCTGGCAGGGCGGACTGAAGCTTTCTTT. It encodes CASSLAGRTEAFF.

This chain connects TRBV30 to TRBJ1-5; TRBD1 matches 7 bases. The CDR3 totals 14 residues. Trimming removed 3 bases from V and 4 bases from J; junction bases left unmatched: 6. Looked up from germline, CDR1 is GTSNPN and CDR2 is SVGIG (reference sequence). CDR3 loop: CAWSPGTVNQPQHF. The CDR3 DNA sequence: TGTGCCTGGAGCCCTGGGACAGTTAATCAGCCCCAGCATTTT. The variable domain in full, with the rest retrieved from reference TRBV30 and TRBJ1-5, is SQTIHQWPATLVQPVGSPLSLECTVEGTSNPNLYWYRQAAGRGLQLLFYSVGIGQISSEVPQNLSASRPQDRQFILSSKKLLLSDSGFYLCAWSPGTVNQPQHFGDGTRLSIL.

The chain uses TRBV7-2 and TRBJ2-2; D gene unclear. Trimming pared 3 bases from V and 6 bases from J, leaving 5 bases between. CDR1 and CDR2 (germline): SGHTA, FQGNSA. The CDR3 is made up of 12 amino acids. The CDR3 here is CASSFFPGELFF. CDR3 coding DNA: TGTGCCAGCAGCTTCTTCCCCGGGGAGCTGTTTTTT.

The CDR3 coding sequence is TGTGCCAGCAGCTTGGTGTTCGGGCTCCAGGGGGGTCATGGCTACACCTTC. It yields the protein CASSLVFGLQGGHGYTF. This chain uses TRBV5-4 with TRBJ1-2, with 7 bases aligning to TRBD1. The CDR3 has 17 amino acids. With V trimmed by 0 bases and J by 6 bases, 14 bases remained unmatched. Looked up from germline, CDR1 is SGHNT and CDR2 is YYREEE (reference sequence).

The V and J genes are TRBV12-2 and TRBJ1-6. TRBV12-2 is given as a pseudogene. CDR3 length equals 15 residues. CDR3 sequence (DNA): TGTGCAAGTCGCGGACGGGGATTCGGGAATTCACCCCTCCACTTT. This translates into CASRGRGFGNSPLHF.

This clone was seen once. The rearrangement uses TRBV5-1 and TRBJ2-7; a weak D match, TRBD2 (5 bases). Germline-derived CDR1 and CDR2 are SGHRS and YFSETQ. Trimming shortened V by 5 bases and J by 2 bases, and 14 bases separated the two germline ends. The CDR3 runs to 14 residues. As DNA, the CDR3 is TGCGCCAGCAGGGAGGCGTCCGGGACCTACGAGCAGTACTTC. It specifies CASREASGTYEQYF.

This chain uses TRBV6-5 with TRBJ2-3; TRBD2 matches at 7 bases. V shed 9 bases and J 9 bases; nucleotides not matched to a gene: 6. The CDR3 is 11 residues long. Per germline, CDR1 MNHEY and CDR2 SVGAGI. CDR3 coding DNA: TGTGCCAGTGCTCGGGGGGAGACGCAGTATTTT. Translating gives CASARGETQYF.

The chain recombines TRBV19 with TRBJ1-5, with D perhaps matching TRBD1 (5 bases). The germline V gene has CDR1 LNHDA and CDR2 SQIVND (reference sequence). This CDR3 region has 13 residues. The ends were cut back, 6 bases at V and 4 bases at J, with 10 bases in the middle. CDR3 in amino acids: CASRGLGNQPQHF. Here the CDR3 DNA reads TGTGCCAGTAGGGGACTGGGAAATCAGCCCCAGCATTTT.

The V call is TRBV7-9, the J call TRBJ2-7, with 7 positions matching TRBD1. There are 13 residues in the CDR3. From germline, CDR1 is SEHNR and CDR2 FQNEAQ (reference sequence). The CDR3 spells CRRGGDFDYEQYF. The CDR3 DNA follows: TGTCGGAGAGGGGGCGATTTCGACTACGAGCAGTACTTC.

The chain recombines TRBV10-1 with TRBJ2-2; possible D gene TRBD1, 5 bases. CDR1 WNHNN and CDR2 SYGVQD come from the germline V gene (reference sequence). The CDR3 consists of 13 residues. V dropped 7 bases and J dropped 6 bases, with 12 bases sitting between them. The CDR3 region has the DNA TGCGCCAGCACCCCTGGGGCGTCCGGGGAGCTGTTTTTT. It yields the protein CASTPGASGELFF.

The V call is TRBV5-5, the J call TRBJ2-7; D unclear. This CDR3 region has 12 residues. Trimming took 2 bases from V and 3 from J, leaving 6 bases between them. Per germline, CDR1 SGHKS and CDR2 YYEKEE (reference sequence). The CDR3 region has the DNA TGTGCCAGCAGCTTCCACAGCTACGAGCAGTACTTC. Translation gives CASSFHSYEQYF.

V and J are TRBV29-1 and TRBJ1-2, with a weak D call TRBD1 (6 bases). With 4 bases removed from V and 0 bases from J, the gap between germline ends came to 15 bases. CDR1 is SQVTM, CDR2 ANQGSEA, per germline. CDR3 length: 15 residues. The CDR3 region has the DNA TGCAGCGTTGGAGGCACAGGGAGGGCTAACTATGGCTACACCTTC. Translated, it gives CSVGGTGRANYGYTF.

This rearrangement joins TRBV5-1 to TRBJ2-3; no clear D. Trimming took 4 bases from V and 1 from J, leaving 4 bases between them. The CDR3 is made up of 12 amino acids. Germline CDR1 is SGHRS and CDR2 is YFSETQ. The chain's CDR3 is CASSTGTDTQYF. For the CDR3, the DNA is TGCGCCAGCAGCACGGGCACAGATACGCAGTATTTT.

This clone was observed a single time. The V and J genes are TRBV2 and TRBJ2-3, with TRBD2 matching 7 bases. This CDR3 is 13 amino acids long. The J segment lost 14 bases and the V segment lost 1 base, leaving 9 bases of the junction unmatched. The germline V gene has CDR1 SNHLY and CDR2 FYNNEI. This CDR3 reads CASSEEQRGGLYF. The CDR3 region has the DNA TGTGCCAGCAGTGAAGAGCAGCGGGGCGGTTTGTATTTT.

In the case of this clone: This sample also contains other DNA sequences that code for the same CDR3. The gene calls are TRBV5-4 and TRBJ1-4, with D maybe TRBD1 (6 bases). V was clipped by 0 bases and J by 5 bases, with 11 bases between them. The V gene's germline CDR1 is SGHNT and CDR2 YYREEE (reference sequence). The CDR3 has 15 residues. The chain's CDR3 is CASSLVGAENEKLFF. CDR3 bases: TGTGCCAGCAGCTTGGTGGGGGCAGAAAATGAAAAACTGTTTTTT.